This T cell receptor (beta chain) was profiled in a study of cytomegalovirus exposure and HLA in healthy donors. Across the whole study: There were over 350 genotyped donors. Of these, 81% fell in the genetic ancestry cluster associated with self-reported Caucasian donors.

CDR1 is GTSNPN, CDR2 SVGIG, per germline (reference sequence). This CDR3 spans 13 amino acids. Trimming took off 2 bases at V and 7 bases at J, with 9 bases between the two ends. The study's findings and limits: Data from an earlier analysis indicated that most TCR beta V segments were productive either about 87% or about 30% of the time. A later analysis reported that several of the most significant clusters appeared to be linked to common viral pathogens, among them Epstein-Barr virus.

PCR used 60 Vbeta primers and 13 Jbeta primers. Here immunoSEQ multiplex PCR was the method, and the copy in TCRdb shows in-frame clones only, minus some. The sample lists 45,000 to 75,000 clones, 70% to 80% seen once, with roughly 21% in the top ten. Regarding this clone: What it recognizes is unknown.

The origin of this receptor is a woman between 55 and 75 years old in good health and CMV-seropositive. Sequenced sample: PBMCs. This chain joins TRBV30 and TRBJ1-6; unclear D gene. The DNA of the CDR3 is TGTGCCTGGAGTCTTACAGAGAATTCACCCCTCCACTTT. It specifies CAWSLTENSPLHF.